The 26 T cell receptor beta chains listed next were all sequenced from one sample in a study of identical twins. MiXCR, run by TCRdb on the 5' RACE reads, gives a single entry per CDR3 protein. In the table there are a few hundred thousand distinct CDR3 sequences, more than 9% of which are singletons. Another study also made use of these data, one on yellow fever vaccine responses in identical twins.

The sequencing input was PBMCs. These receptors originate from a young woman in good health.

This clonotype was detected only a few times. The V gene is TRBV11-3, the J gene TRBJ2-1; TRBD2 might be the D (7 bases). Germline loops: CDR1 SGHNT, CDR2 YENEEA. V was trimmed by 1 base and J by 8 bases, leaving 12 bases between them. CDR3 length equals 14 residues. The CDR3 here is CASSLVGGGHEQFF. CDR3 sequence (DNA): TGTGCCAGCAGCTTAGTCGGCGGGGGCCATGAGCAGTTCTTC.

This clonotype was recorded a few times. The chain recombines TRBV6-4 with TRBJ2-3; D uncertain. Germline V lookup: CDR1 MRHNA, CDR2 SNTAGT. This CDR3 region has 13 residues. V lost 2 bases and J lost 8, with 11 bases in between. The CDR3 coding sequence is TGTGCCAGCAGTGACCCGTTCAGTAGTACGCAGTATTTT. Residues: CASSDPFSSTQYF.

This clonotype was seen at least ten times. CDR3 DNA sequence: TGTGCCAGCAGTTACTCGGGTGAAGCTTTCTTT. Protein: CASSYSGEAFF. The rearrangement links TRBV6-5 to TRBJ1-1; no clear D. The CDR3 spans 11 residues. Germline CDR1 reads MNHEY; CDR2 reads SVGAGI. V lost 0 bases and J 7 bases, leaving 3 bases between the germline ends.

At least ten counts were recorded for this clonotype. V usage is TRBV11-3 and J usage is TRBJ2-1; TRBD1 aligns across 7 bases. V was clipped by 3 bases and J by 3 bases; unmatched bases: 5. The germline gives CDR1 SGHNT, CDR2 YENEEA. The CDR3 covers 15 residues. For the CDR3, the DNA is TGTGCCAGCAGCTTTACAGGGGTTGGCTACAATGAGCAGTTCTTC. Its translation: CASSFTGVGYNEQFF.

This clonotype was seen a few times. This sequence joins TRBV7-8 and TRBJ2-2; possibly TRBD2 for D (7 bases). Germline CDR1 is SGHVS and CDR2 is FQNEAQ. V was shortened by 6 bases and J by 4 bases, with 18 bases between the two germline ends. This CDR3 is built from 16 residues. The CDR3 DNA follows: TGTGCCAGCAGGGGGTCTGGGGGGGGCTTCACCGGGGAGCTGTTTTTT. This codes for CASRGSGGGFTGELFF.

This clonotype was seen repeatedly, ten times or more. V is TRBV10-3 and J is TRBJ2-7; the D gene is possibly TRBD2 (6 bases). This CDR3 comprises 15 residues. The V and J ends lost 3 bases and 5 bases respectively, with 17 bases between them. Germline V lookup: CDR1 ENHRY, CDR2 SYGVKD. This CDR3 is CAISDIPGSVDEQYF. The DNA for the CDR3 is TGTGCCATCAGTGACATCCCCGGGAGCGTCGACGAGCAGTACTTC.

This clonotype has ten or more counts. The chain recombines TRBV3-1 with TRBJ2-3; TRBD1 aligns across 8 bases. This CDR3 spans 17 amino acids. The J segment lost 0 bases and the V segment lost 3 bases, leaving 8 bases of the junction unmatched. Germline CDR1 is LGHDT and CDR2 is YNNKEL (reference sequence). The DNA of the CDR3 is TGTGCCAGCAGCCAGGGGGCCAGGGGGCTCAGCACAGATACGCAGTATTTT. It is translated as CASSQGARGLSTDTQYF.

V usage is TRBV7-9 and J usage is TRBJ2-1, with TRBD2 as a possible D gene (6 bases). With 1 base removed from V and 0 bases from J, the gap between germline ends came to 10 bases. The CDR3 is 16 residues long. Germline CDR1 reads SEHNR; CDR2 reads FQNEAQ (reference sequence). The CDR3 DNA reads TGTGCCAGCAGCTTAGTTCGGGGGAGCTCCTACAATGAGCAGTTCTTC. Its protein is CASSLVRGSSYNEQFF.

This clonotype was seen more than once but under ten times. The rearrangement joins TRBV12-3 or TRBV12-4 to TRBJ1-1, with TRBD1 matching over 7 bases. The CDR3 sequence is 14 residues long. With 6 bases clipped from V and 1 base from J, the junction kept 5 bases outside the gene matches. The CDR3 sequence: CASSTEGANTEAFF. CDR3 in DNA: TGTGCCAGCAGCACCGAGGGGGCGAACACTGAAGCTTTCTTT.

The table lists this clonotype with a few counts. The chain combines TRBV6-1 with TRBJ1-6; D remains ambiguous. The CDR3 loop spans 17 amino acids. With 3 bases removed from V and 8 bases from J, the gap between germline ends came to 20 bases. Germline CDR1 reads MNHNS; CDR2 reads SASEGT. DNA for the CDR3: TGTGCCAGCAGTGATGAGGCTTTTGGCTACTCCTATTCACCCCTCCACTTT. It encodes CASSDEAFGYSYSPLHF.

This clonotype was picked up many times. This rearrangement joins TRBV3-1 to TRBJ2-2; D is possibly TRBD2 (7 bases). Germline values: CDR1 LGHDT, CDR2 YNNKEL (reference sequence). Trimming cost V 4 bases and J 4 bases, with 16 bases left between them. The CDR3 runs to 16 residues. The CDR3 DNA reads as TGTGCCAGCAGCCCCTATGGGGGGGCGCTCACCGGGGAGCTGTTTTTT. This encodes CASSPYGGALTGELFF.

The V and J genes are TRBV3-1 and TRBJ2-2; D is undetermined. Germline loops: CDR1 LGHDT, CDR2 YNNKEL (reference sequence). This CDR3 is built from 17 residues. V was trimmed by 1 base and J by 7 bases, leaving 19 bases between them. For the CDR3, the DNA is TGTGCCAGCAGCCAAGTGATGTGGGCCCGACGCGGCGGGGAGCTGTTTTTT. It specifies CASSQVMWARRGGELFF.

The chain links TRBV2 to TRBJ1-4, with a possible D match to TRBD1 (6 bases). Germline assignment: CDR1 SNHLY and CDR2 FYNNEI. The CDR3 covers 19 residues. V was shortened by 1 base and J by 1 base, with 19 bases between the two germline ends. The CDR3 DNA reads as TGTGCCAGCAGTGAAGACCCCACCTACAGAGGGGGAACTAATGAAAAACTGTTTTTT. This gives the protein CASSEDPTYRGGTNEKLFF.

This clonotype appeared a few times. V and J are TRBV5-1 and TRBJ2-1; 12 bases are shared with TRBD2. Per the germline V gene, CDR1 is SGHRS and CDR2 is YFSETQ. The junction had 10 bases not matched to a gene; V was cut back by 1 base and J by 5 bases. The CDR3 is made up of 18 amino acids. CDR3 DNA sequence: TGCGCCAGCAGCTTGCAGACTAGCGGGGGACTCGAGAACAATGAGCAGTTCTTC. Translating gives CASSLQTSGGLENNEQFF.

This chain uses TRBV4-2 with TRBJ2-2; TRBD1 aligns across 8 bases. The CDR3 consists of 16 residues. The V gene end was trimmed by 1 base and the J gene end by 4 bases; junction bases not matched to a gene: 5. Germline V gene data show CDR1 as LGHNA and CDR2 as YNFKEQ. CDR3 sequence (DNA): TGTGCCAGCAGCCAAGGCCGGGACAGGATCACCGGGGAGCTGTTTTTT. This translates into CASSQGRDRITGELFF.

The chain is built from TRBV5-1 and TRBJ1-6, with D possibly being TRBD1 (6 bases). The CDR3 loop spans 15 amino acids. Between the trimmed V and J ends, which lost 4 bases and 3 bases, there was a span of 11 bases. CDR1 and CDR2 (germline): SGHRS, YFSETQ. CDR3 sequence: CASSRDNSYNSPLHF. The CDR3 DNA reads TGCGCCAGCAGCCGGGACAATAGCTATAATTCACCCCTCCACTTT.

This clonotype was recorded at least ten times. This sequence joins TRBV27 and TRBJ2-1, with TRBD2 identical over 11 bases. CDR3 length: 14 amino acids. V trimming: 3 bases; J trimming: 7 bases; junction bases outside the gene matches: 2. The germline gives CDR1 MNHEY, CDR2 SMNVEV (reference sequence). CDR3 sequence: CASSLASGRNEQFF. The CDR3 DNA sequence: TGTGCCAGCAGTTTGGCTAGCGGGAGGAATGAGCAGTTCTTC.

This clonotype showed up many times. The V gene is TRBV21-1, the J gene TRBJ1-5. TRBV21-1 is a documented pseudogene. CDR3 length: 13 amino acids. CDR3 loop: CAPRGISNQPQHF. Here the CDR3 DNA reads TGTGCGCCCAGAGGGATTAGCAATCAGCCCCAGCATTTT.

The chain is built from TRBV12-5 and TRBJ2-2; TRBD1 agrees at 7 bases. CDR3 length: 15 amino acids. Losses at the gene ends were 6 bases for V and 1 base for J; bases not matched to a gene: 5. The germline CDR1 and CDR2 sequences are LGHNT and FRNRAP. This CDR3 is CASGQWTGNTGELFF. CDR3 nucleotide sequence: TGTGCTAGTGGCCAATGGACAGGGAACACCGGGGAGCTGTTTTTT.

The chain is built from TRBV20-1 and TRBJ1-4; D uncertain. CDR1 and CDR2 from the germline V gene are DFQATT and SNEGSKA (reference sequence). The V and J ends lost 1 base and 0 bases respectively, with 24 bases between them. The CDR3 has 20 amino acids. The CDR3 protein is CSARVRAGRLHYPTNEKLFF. The CDR3 region has the DNA TGCAGTGCTAGAGTCAGAGCGGGTCGACTACACTATCCAACTAATGAAAAACTGTTTTTT.

The genes are TRBV7-2 and TRBJ2-3; D may be TRBD1 (5 bases). Germline V gene data show CDR1 as SGHTA and CDR2 as FQGNSA. V lost 4 bases, J lost 2 bases, and 13 bases lay in between. CDR3 length equals 15 residues. For the CDR3, the DNA is TGTGCCAGCAGCTCAACTTGGGGCTTCACAGATACGCAGTATTTT. This translates into CASSSTWGFTDTQYF.

This clonotype was seen repeatedly, ten times or more. The chain's CDR3 is CASSFVAGAGNEQFF. The CDR3 coding sequence is TGTGCCAGCAGCTTTGTAGCGGGAGCAGGCAATGAGCAGTTCTTC. The V and J genes are TRBV7-2 and TRBJ2-1; 9 positions agree with TRBD2. CDR1 and CDR2 from the germline V gene are SGHTA and FQGNSA. V lost 3 bases to trimming and J lost 6 bases; unmatched junction nucleotides: 6. The CDR3 consists of 15 residues. Full variable domain (outside the CDR3, taken from reference TRBV7-2 and TRBJ2-1): GAGVSQSPSNKVTEKGKDVELRCDPISGHTALYWYRQSLGQGLEFLIYFQGNSAPDKSGLPSDRFSAERTGGSVSTLTIQRTQQEDSAVYLCASSFVAGAGNEQFFGPGTRLTVL.

This clonotype has a handful of counts. This chain uses TRBV7-6 with TRBJ2-2; the match to TRBD1 covers 8 bases. V dropped 2 bases and J dropped 7; count of bases not matched to a gene: 9. Germline V gene data show CDR1 as SGHVS and CDR2 as FNYEAQ. The CDR3 has 16 amino acids. CDR3 nucleotides: TGTGCCAGCAGCTTACCACGGACAGGGACCGGCGGGGAGCTGTTTTTT. Protein product: CASSLPRTGTGGELFF.

This clonotype has ten or more counts. The rearrangement joins TRBV7-6 to TRBJ2-4, with D perhaps TRBD1 (5 bases). The germline gives CDR1 SGHVS, CDR2 FNYEAQ. The CDR3 is 14 residues long. V lost 4 bases and J 5 bases, leaving 12 bases between the germline ends. CDR3 in amino acids: CASSSRGGENIQYF. CDR3 bases: TGTGCCAGCAGCTCTAGGGGTGGGGAAAACATTCAGTACTTC.

This clonotype was recorded a few times. DNA for the CDR3: TGTGCCAGCAGACTCCCGAACACCGGGGAGCTGTTTTTT. As protein: CASRLPNTGELFF. This sequence joins TRBV27 and TRBJ2-2; no clear D gene. Trimming took 6 bases from V and 0 from J, leaving 5 bases between them. The CDR3 runs to 13 residues. Germline V lookup: CDR1 MNHEY, CDR2 SMNVEV (reference sequence).

This clonotype occurred many times. The genes are TRBV5-1 and TRBJ2-1, with 8 bases that match TRBD1. Per germline, CDR1 SGHRS and CDR2 YFSETQ. Germline trimming cut 3 bases from V and 6 bases from J; bases unmatched to any gene: 11. The CDR3 covers 16 residues. Here the CDR3 DNA reads TGCGCCAGCAGCTCGCGGACAGGGCGGTTGCTCAATGAGCAGTTCTTC. Protein: CASSSRTGRLLNEQFF.